The 18 T cell receptor beta chains listed next were all sequenced from one sample in a study of cytomegalovirus exposure and HLA in healthy donors (dated by TCRdb to about 2017). The library was built by means of the immunoSEQ multiplex PCR assay. A mixture of 60 forward primers for TCR Vbeta segments and 13 reverse primers for TCR Jbeta segments was used in the multiplex PCR. The clones in this table, taken by TCRdb from immuneACCESS, are in-frame only. Not every clone is retained; where verified, under half of the shortfall comes from an unresolved V gene, and the cause of the rest is unknown. The table for this sample lists 150,000 to 200,000 clones; about three quarters of them were counted only once. Clones ranked in the top ten supply roughly 3% of the sample. Sequencing was carried out using PBMCs. All receptors come from a female donor in good health and CMV-seronegative.

The chain employs TRBV28 and TRBJ1-5; 11 nucleotides line up with TRBD1. Per the germline V gene, CDR1 is MDHEN and CDR2 is SYDVKM. There are 16 residues in the CDR3. V gave up 2 bases and J gave up 2 bases; unmatched junction bases: 2. CDR3 DNA sequence: TGTGCCAGCAGTTTAGGGACAGGGGGGGGCAATCAGCCCCAGCATTTT. Its protein product is CASSLGTGGGNQPQHF.

This chain joins TRBV14 and TRBJ1-4; unclear D gene. Trimming cost V 1 base and J 0 bases, with 9 bases left between them. The length of the CDR3 is 16 residues. Germline V gene lookup returns CDR1 SGHDN and CDR2 FVKESK. As DNA, the CDR3 is TGTGCCAGCAGCCAAGGGTGGAGGGCAACTAATGAAAAACTGTTTTTT. Translated, it gives CASSQGWRATNEKLFF.

V and J are TRBV29-1 and TRBJ2-2; 10 positions agree with TRBD1. The junction had 3 bases not matched to a gene; V was cut back by 4 bases and J by 1 base. The CDR3 is made up of 15 amino acids. The germline CDR1 and CDR2 sequences are SQVTM and ANQGSEA. The CDR3 sequence: CSVVGDRGNTGELFF. CDR3 in DNA: TGCAGCGTTGTGGGGGACAGGGGGAACACCGGGGAGCTGTTTTTT.

The CDR3 sequence: CASSEGTGDLYGYTF. Written as DNA, the CDR3 is TGTGCCAGCAGCGAGGGGACAGGGGACCTCTATGGCTACACCTTC. The rearrangement joins TRBV9 to TRBJ1-2; 10 positions agree with TRBD1. The CDR3 contains 15 residues. V was pared by 3 bases and J by 4 bases, with 6 bases of the junction left unmatched. Germline CDR1 is SGDLS and CDR2 is YYNGEE.

The gene calls are TRBV6-5 and TRBJ1-2; TRBD1 aligns across 8 bases. With 4 bases clipped from V and 5 bases from J, the junction kept 6 bases outside the gene matches. This CDR3 contains 14 residues. Per germline, CDR1 MNHEY and CDR2 SVGAGI. The CDR3 DNA reads TGTGCCAGCAGTTCCGGGACAGGAACTTATGGCTACACCTTC. Translating gives CASSSGTGTYGYTF.

The rearrangement links TRBV7-9 to TRBJ2-7; unclear D gene. The germline V gene has CDR1 SEHNR and CDR2 FQNEAQ (reference sequence). This CDR3 is 14 amino acids long. The V end was cut by 1 base, the J end by 2 bases, with 9 bases between. The CDR3 is CASSLEAMAYEQYF. The DNA for the CDR3 is TGTGCCAGCAGCTTAGAAGCGATGGCCTACGAGCAGTACTTC.

This clone appeared a single time. The chain links TRBV5-1 to TRBJ2-5; 11 bases are a match to TRBD2. Germline V gene sequence: CDR1 SGHRS, CDR2 YFSETQ. Trimming at V came to 1 base and at J to 5 bases, leaving 10 bases not matched to a gene. The CDR3 has 17 residues. The CDR3 protein is CASSLTPTSGSEETQYF. CDR3 DNA sequence: TGCGCCAGCAGCTTGACTCCTACTAGCGGGAGTGAGGAGACCCAGTACTTC.

The rearrangement uses TRBV28 and TRBJ2-3, with 12 bases fitting TRBD2. The germline CDR1 and CDR2 sequences are MDHEN and SYDVKM. Trimming removed 4 bases from V and 10 bases from J; junction bases left unmatched: 15. This CDR3 has 17 amino acids. CDR3 sequence reads: CASSSPRTSGAPQSQYF. In DNA form, the CDR3 reads TGTGCCAGCAGTTCACCCCGGACTAGCGGGGCCCCACAATCGCAGTATTTT. The variable domain in full, with the rest retrieved from reference TRBV28 and TRBJ2-3, is DVKVTQSSRYLVKRTGEKVFLECVQDMDHENMFWYRQDPGLGLRLIYFSYDVKMKEKGDIPEGYSVSREKKERFSLILESASTNQTSMYLCASSSPRTSGAPQSQYFGPGTRLTVL.

V usage is TRBV30 and J usage is TRBJ2-5; 13 bases are a match to TRBD2. J lost 4 bases, V lost 1 base, and 3 bases had no gene match. Germline CDR1 reads GTSNPN; CDR2 reads SVGIG (reference sequence). The CDR3 has 15 amino acids. In DNA form, the CDR3 reads TGTGCCTGGAGTGACGGACTAGCGGGAGTAGAGACCCAGTACTTC. Translating gives CAWSDGLAGVETQYF. The complete variable domain, with remaining parts taken from reference TRBV30 and TRBJ2-5, reads SQTIHQWPATLVQPVGSPLSLECTVEGTSNPNLYWYRQAAGRGLQLLFYSVGIGQISSEVPQNLSASRPQDRQFILSSKKLLLSDSGFYLCAWSDGLAGVETQYFGPGTRLLVL.

In DNA form, the CDR3 reads TGCGCCAGCAACCCCTCCCTGACAGGGGGTTATCAGCCCCAGCATTTT. Amino acids: CASNPSLTGGYQPQHF. The chain carries TRBV10-1 and TRBJ1-5; 9 nucleotides agree with TRBD1. The CDR3 contains 16 residues. J gave up 5 bases and V 7 bases, and 12 bases lay outside the gene matches. The germline V gene has CDR1 WNHNN and CDR2 SYGVQD (reference sequence).

The rearrangement uses TRBV5-1 and TRBJ2-2; no clear D. The CDR3 covers 17 residues. Germline-derived CDR1 and CDR2 are SGHRS and YFSETQ. V was trimmed by 1 base and J by 1 base, leaving 14 bases between them. The CDR3 spells CASSLFAAPMNTGELFF. In DNA form, the CDR3 reads TGCGCCAGCAGCTTGTTCGCGGCCCCGATGAACACCGGGGAGCTGTTTTTT.

V gene TRBV5-4 combines with J gene TRBJ1-2; 8 bases agree with TRBD1. The V gene end was trimmed by 2 bases and the J gene end by 2 bases; junction bases not matched to a gene: 2. This CDR3 has 14 amino acids. Germline CDR1 is SGHNT and CDR2 is YYREEE (reference sequence). CDR3 in amino acids: CASSLRTGNYGYTF. As DNA, the CDR3 is TGTGCCAGCAGCTTAAGGACAGGGAACTATGGCTACACCTTC.

This chain joins TRBV10-1 and TRBJ2-7, with D perhaps TRBD1 (6 bases). V dropped 5 bases and J dropped 4 bases, with 15 bases sitting between them. This CDR3 spans 14 amino acids. In germline, CDR1 is WNHNN, CDR2 SYGVQD (reference sequence). In DNA form, the CDR3 reads TGCGCCAGCAGTCCAAACCGGGACAATTACGAGCAGTACTTC. Translating gives CASSPNRDNYEQYF.

The chain couples TRBV2 to TRBJ1-1; D remains unclear. CDR1 and CDR2 (germline): SNHLY, FYNNEI. V lost 7 bases and J 0 bases, leaving 12 bases between the germline ends. CDR3 length: 14 amino acids. This chain's CDR3 is CASIRRQVNTEAFF. As DNA, the CDR3 is TGTGCCAGCATACGTCGGCAGGTGAACACTGAAGCTTTCTTT.

The chain employs TRBV4-3 and TRBJ2-5; 10 bases fit TRBD2. The germline CDR1 and CDR2 sequences are LGHNA and YSLEER. With 5 bases clipped from V and 5 bases from J, the junction kept 14 bases outside the gene matches. The CDR3 totals 17 residues. CDR3 amino acids: CASSGVSPAGGRETQYF. The CDR3 nucleotides read TGCGCCAGCAGCGGCGTGAGCCCAGCGGGGGGGCGTGAGACCCAGTACTTC.

V usage is TRBV10-1 and J usage is TRBJ2-7; TRBD1 aligns across 7 bases. Germline-derived CDR1 and CDR2 are WNHNN and SYGVQD (reference sequence). V lost 7 bases to trimming and J lost 7 bases; unmatched junction nucleotides: 13. This CDR3 contains 14 residues. Written as DNA, the CDR3 is TGCGCCAGCAACCCACCGGCCCACAGGGGAGAGCAGTACTTC. This sequence encodes CASNPPAHRGEQYF.

The V and J genes are TRBV7-2 and TRBJ1-4; D may be TRBD1 (6 bases). Deletions cut 1 base from V and 1 base from J, with 10 bases between. From germline, CDR1 is SGHTA and CDR2 FQGNSA. The CDR3 extends over 16 amino acids. CDR3 protein: CASSLVTGLTNEKLFF. In DNA, the CDR3 is TGTGCCAGCAGCTTAGTGACAGGACTAACTAATGAAAAACTGTTTTTT.

This clone was counted a single time. The chain is built from TRBV7-2 and TRBJ2-5, with 8 bases matching TRBD2. Trimming at V came to 5 bases and at J to 4 bases, leaving 3 bases not matched to a gene. The CDR3 totals 13 residues. CDR1 and CDR2 (germline): SGHTA, FQGNSA. Here the CDR3 reads CASSRTSPETQYF. The CDR3 nucleotides read TGTGCCAGCAGCCGGACTAGCCCAGAGACCCAGTACTTC.